The sequence of this T cell receptor beta chain was determined in a study of T cells in Graves' hyperthyroidism and ophthalmopathy. Turning to the study itself: Specimen type is peripheral blood, collected at initial diagnosis prior to any treatment.

Uncontrolled infection, other autoimmune disease, pregnancy or lactation disqualified patients from enrolment. With 6 bases removed from V and 2 bases from J, the gap between germline ends came to 19 bases. Germline V gives CDR1 GTSNPN, CDR2 SVGIG (reference sequence). This CDR3 is built from 15 residues. RNA transcripts were the template for amplifying TCR beta CDR3 regions. In the first-round RT-PCR of the TCR CDR3, the HTBI primer set was used. TCRdb called the multiplex PCR reads again in MiXCR, with one record for every CDR3 protein. Of nearly 600,000 distinct CDR3 sequences listed, approximately 14% are singletons.

The sample consisted of blood. The chain uses TRBV30 and TRBJ1-2; perhaps TRBD1 as D (5 bases). The receptor was isolated from a woman under 30 with Graves' ophthalmopathy. CDR3 amino acids: CACRDLGFRNYGYTF. The CDR3 DNA is TGTGCCTGCCGGGACCTAGGTTTTAGAAACTATGGCTACACCTTC.